Following are 12 T cell receptor beta chains from one sample sequenced in a study of molecular identifiers for immune sequencing clone quantification. MiXCR was run by TCRdb on the PCR reads, yielding one entry per CDR3 protein. The table lists approximately 590,000 distinct CDR3 sequences, roughly 25% of them singletons, with 0.78% in the top ten. The sequencing sample was made of naive CD8+ T cells from blood, with Jurkat cell RNA spiked in. The subset is: FACS-sorted CD8+CD4-CCR7+CD45RA+ naive T cells. These receptors originate from a human donor in good health. Some libraries in this study had Jurkat cell RNA spiked in.

This clonotype was seen more than once but under ten times. The chain joins TRBV13 to TRBJ2-7; unclear D gene. This CDR3 spans 14 amino acids. CDR1 PRHDT and CDR2 FYEKMQ come from the germline V gene (reference sequence). The V and J ends lost 4 bases and 6 bases respectively, with 16 bases between them. Written as DNA, the CDR3 is TGTGCCAGCAGCTCTCGAGGACCTCCCCTCGAGCAGTACTTC. As protein: CASSSRGPPLEQYF.

This clonotype was found many times. The genes are TRBV27 and TRBJ2-3, with 15 bases identical to TRBD2. V shed 3 bases, J shed 1 base, and the junction held 5 bases outside the gene matches. CDR1 and CDR2 (germline): MNHEY, SMNVEV (reference sequence). CDR3 length equals 18 residues. This chain's CDR3 is CASSFWGLAGGGTDTQYF. CDR3 coding DNA: TGTGCCAGCAGTTTTTGGGGACTAGCGGGAGGAGGCACAGATACGCAGTATTTT.

Turning to this clonotype: The junction departs from germline at one end; a sequencing error may be responsible. The genes are TRBV6-2 or TRBV6-3 and TRBJ1-1; maybe TRBD1 (6 bases). The germline V gene encodes CDR1 MNHEY and CDR2 SVGEGT. This CDR3 is built from 14 residues. The CDR3 here is CASSYGRGLTEALF. CDR3 in DNA: TGTGCCAGCAGTTATGGGCGGGGGCTTACTGAAGCTCTCTTT.

For this clonotype: A junction boundary mismatches the germline segment, possibly from a read error. CDR3 bases: TGTGCCGGCAGCCAAGAGCTGAACACTGAAGCTTTCTTT. Its protein product is CAGSQELNTEAFF. The V call is TRBV14, the J call TRBJ1-1; D is undetermined. The CDR3 runs 13 residues. Germline assignment: CDR1 SGHDN and CDR2 FVKESK.

This clonotype was counted many times. The chain recombines TRBV4-1 with TRBJ2-1, with 8 bases matching TRBD2. The CDR3 spans 14 residues. CDR1 is MGHRA and CDR2 is YSYEKL in the germline V gene. The V segment lost 4 bases and the J segment 3 bases; nucleotides outside the gene matches: 2. In nucleotides, the CDR3 is TGCGCCAGCAGCCCGGGACTAGACTACAATGAGCAGTTCTTC. Protein product: CASSPGLDYNEQFF.

This clonotype was counted at least ten times. The chain combines TRBV7-9 with TRBJ2-7; TRBD2 aligns across 10 bases. In germline, CDR1 is SEHNR, CDR2 FQNEAQ (reference sequence). CDR3 length: 15 residues. V trimming: 4 bases; J trimming: 2 bases; junction bases outside the gene matches: 5. The CDR3 region is CASSSIAGGPYEQYF. The CDR3 DNA reads TGTGCCAGCAGCTCGATAGCGGGGGGACCCTACGAGCAGTACTTC.

V gene TRBV7-9 combines with J gene TRBJ2-3; 13 bases match TRBD2. The germline CDR1 and CDR2 sequences are SEHNR and FQNEAQ (reference sequence). The junction had 12 bases not matched to a gene; V was cut back by 5 bases and J by 1 base. This CDR3 spans 19 amino acids. Written as DNA, the CDR3 is TGTGCCAGCAGCCTACTAGCGGGGGGGCCCATCACTCGCACAGATACGCAGTATTTT. Protein product: CASSLLAGGPITRTDTQYF.

This clonotype was seen more than once but under ten times. The V gene is TRBV28, the J gene TRBJ2-5, with D hard to call. Trimming took off 6 bases at V and 3 bases at J, with 17 bases between the two ends. CDR1 MDHEN and CDR2 SYDVKM come from the germline V gene. The CDR3 runs to 15 residues. DNA of the CDR3: TGTGCCAGCAGCCTTGGGGTGACGGGTAAAGAGACCCAGTACTTC. Protein: CASSLGVTGKETQYF.

Turning to this clonotype: A read error may produce the germline difference seen at one junction end. V and J are TRBV7-2 and TRBJ2-3; D is undetermined. The CDR3 covers 14 residues. Germline V gene lookup returns CDR1 SGHTA and CDR2 FQGNSA. CDR3 sequence reads: CARSLVVFPDTQYF. The DNA of the CDR3 is TGTGCCCGCAGCTTAGTCGTTTTCCCCGATACGCAATATTTT.

The chain recombines TRBV28 with TRBJ1-6; possible D gene TRBD1, 6 bases. CDR1 is MDHEN, CDR2 SYDVKM, per germline. The CDR3 spans 17 residues. V was trimmed by 4 bases and J by 13 bases, leaving 26 bases between them. CDR3 residues: CASSSLDLQGGGGPLHF. The CDR3 DNA is TGTGCCAGCAGTTCGCTAGACCTACAGGGTGGCGGAGGCCCCCTCCACTTT.

With regard to this clonotype: Since a much larger clone is just one base distant, this may be a read error. The V call is TRBV12-3 or TRBV12-4, the J call TRBJ2-7; a weak D match, TRBD2 (5 bases). V was cut by 6 bases and J by 4 bases, with 16 bases left in between. CDR3 length: 14 residues. The CDR3 loop is CASRAPGVSYEQYF. The CDR3, as DNA: TGTGCCAGCAGGGCTCCCGGGGTTTCTTACGAGCAGTACTTC.

This clonotype was observed at least ten times. The genes are TRBV20-1 and TRBJ2-7; D possibly corresponds to TRBD2 (6 bases). This CDR3 is 14 amino acids long. Between the trimmed V and J ends, which lost 4 bases and 4 bases, there was a span of 17 bases. Per the germline V gene, CDR1 is DFQATT and CDR2 is SNEGSKA (reference sequence). The CDR3 reads CSAMDPDYIYEQYF. In DNA, the CDR3 is TGCAGTGCTATGGATCCGGACTACATTTACGAGCAGTACTTC.